These 30 T cell receptor beta chains were sequenced from one sample in a study of blood T cell repertoires in COVID-19. Using immunoSEQ multiplex PCR, the repertoire was profiled, and TCRdb retains in-frame clones only, with some absent. The repertoire holds 250,000 to 350,000 clones, with about nine tenths as singletons. Sequencing input: peripheral blood. These receptors all stem from a woman aged 45-60 years who had recovered from COVID-19.

DNA for the CDR3: TGTGCCAGCAGCTTAATGGGAGGCTCCTACAATGAGCAGTTCTTC. Protein sequence: CASSLMGGSYNEQFF. The rearrangement joins TRBV7-9 to TRBJ2-1, with D tentatively TRBD2 (6 bases). V was pared by 2 bases and J by 0 bases, with 8 bases between. Germline lookup yields CDR1 SEHNR and CDR2 FQNEAQ (reference sequence). The CDR3 has 15 residues.

This chain joins TRBV7-2 and TRBJ1-5, with 10 bases identical to TRBD1. CDR1 is SGHTA and CDR2 is FQGNSA in the germline V gene. With 1 base clipped from V and 6 bases from J, the junction kept 3 bases outside the gene matches. The CDR3 contains 15 residues. The CDR3 DNA reads as TGTGCCAGCAGCTTAGGACAGGGGGCCAGTCAGCCCCAGCATTTT. It codes for CASSLGQGASQPQHF.

As DNA, the CDR3 is TGTGCCAGCAGGGTAGCGGGGTTCGAGACCCAGTACTTC. Encoded protein: CASRVAGFETQYF. This sequence joins TRBV6-5 and TRBJ2-5; TRBD2 aligns across 8 bases. The CDR3 length is 13 residues. Germline CDR1 is MNHEY and CDR2 is SVGAGI. With 6 bases clipped from V and 5 bases from J, the junction kept 5 bases outside the gene matches.

The chain is built from TRBV5-1 and TRBJ1-1; 10 positions agree with TRBD1. This CDR3 spans 14 amino acids. J gave up 4 bases and V 7 bases, and 7 bases lay outside the gene matches. The germline V gene has CDR1 SGHRS and CDR2 YFSETQ. The CDR3 here is CASGRGQGFTEAFF. The CDR3 region has the DNA TGCGCCAGCGGTCGGGGACAGGGGTTCACTGAAGCTTTCTTT. Together with reference TRBV5-1 and TRBJ1-1, the CDR3 gives the full variable domain: KAGVTQTPRYLIKTRGQQVTLSCSPISGHRSVSWYQQTPGQGLQFLFEYFSETQRNKGNFPGRFSGRQFSNSRSEMNVSTLELGDSALYLCASGRGQGFTEAFFGQGTRLTVV.

This chain connects TRBV19 to TRBJ1-1, with 8 positions matching TRBD1. The junction had 7 bases not matched to a gene; V was cut back by 3 bases and J by 4 bases. Germline V CDR1 and CDR2: LNHDA, SQIVND (reference sequence). The CDR3 extends over 15 amino acids. CDR3 in amino acids: CASSIGVQGATEAFF. CDR3 in DNA: TGTGCCAGTAGTATTGGGGTTCAGGGGGCCACTGAAGCTTTCTTT.

V and J are TRBV14 and TRBJ1-4, with D maybe TRBD1 (5 bases). Trimming cost V 4 bases and J 4 bases, with 16 bases left between them. CDR1 is SGHDN, CDR2 FVKESK, per germline. CDR3 size: 16 residues. The CDR3 DNA reads TGTGCCAGCAGCCTTCGCCGGGGGGGAGGTAATGAAAAACTGTTTTTT. It specifies CASSLRRGGGNEKLFF.

The chain uses TRBV25-1 and TRBJ2-3; 8 bases are shared with TRBD2. Per germline, CDR1 MGHDK and CDR2 SYGVNS. J gave up 2 bases and V 10 bases, and 5 bases lay outside the gene matches. The CDR3 has 13 residues. CDR3 protein: CATGGGITDTQYF. The CDR3 nucleotides read TGTGCCACGGGGGGGGGAATCACAGATACGCAGTATTTT.

The CDR3 reads CASIDPRAGINYGYTF. The CDR3 bases are TGTGCCAGCATCGATCCACGGGCAGGGATTAACTATGGCTACACCTTC. This sequence joins TRBV7-2 and TRBJ1-2; D perhaps matches TRBD1 (5 bases). Germline values: CDR1 SGHTA, CDR2 FQGNSA. The CDR3 loop spans 16 amino acids. V lost 7 bases and J 1 base, leaving 19 bases between the germline ends.

V gene TRBV5-1 combines with J gene TRBJ1-1; 7 positions agree with TRBD1. V trimming: 3 bases; J trimming: 6 bases; junction bases outside the gene matches: 11. Looked up from germline, CDR1 is SGHRS and CDR2 is YFSETQ. This CDR3 contains 15 residues. The CDR3 loop is CASSYTGAAGAEAFF. The CDR3, as DNA: TGCGCCAGCAGCTACACAGGGGCCGCAGGCGCTGAAGCTTTCTTT.

This clone was counted ten times or more. J is TRBJ1-6 and V is TRBV5-4; 7 bases align to TRBD1. In germline, CDR1 is SGHNT, CDR2 YYREEE (reference sequence). The CDR3 spans 15 residues. J was trimmed by 7 bases and V by 0 bases; bases with no gene match: 4. CDR3 loop: CASSLAGGRNSPLHF. CDR3 DNA sequence: TGTGCCAGCAGCTTGGCAGGGGGAAGGAATTCACCCCTCCACTTT.

J is TRBJ1-1 and V is TRBV28; D call uncertain. Germline V gives CDR1 MDHEN, CDR2 SYDVKM. The CDR3 is 13 residues long. V dropped 3 bases and J dropped 4 bases, with 9 bases sitting between them. The CDR3 DNA is TGTGCCAGCAGTTTGTTTAGGAGCACTGAAGCTTTCTTT. Amino acid sequence: CASSLFRSTEAFF.

This chain connects TRBV4-2 to TRBJ2-7; D not resolved. The CDR3 loop spans 13 amino acids. The germline gives CDR1 LGHNA, CDR2 YNFKEQ. V was cut by 1 base and J by 4 bases, with 8 bases left in between. The CDR3 bases are TGTGCCAGCAGCCAAGGTCTTGAGTACGAGCAGTACTTC. Its translation: CASSQGLEYEQYF.

This clone is a singleton in its sample. The chain couples TRBV2 to TRBJ2-7; possible D gene TRBD2, 6 bases. The V gene's germline CDR1 is SNHLY and CDR2 FYNNEI. The CDR3 length is 14 residues. Trimming pared 5 bases from V and 7 bases from J, leaving 18 bases between. The CDR3 sequence: CASSTSAGSGEQYF. Here the CDR3 DNA reads TGTGCCAGCAGTACTTCAGCGGGTTCGGGGGAGCAGTACTTC.

J is TRBJ2-3 and V is TRBV3-1 (or the pseudogene TRBV3-2); TRBD2 agrees at 9 bases. In germline, CDR1 is LGHDT, CDR2 YNNKEL (reference sequence). V gave up 2 bases and J gave up 5 bases; unmatched junction bases: 2. This CDR3 is built from 14 residues. The DNA for the CDR3 is TGTGCCAGCAGCCAATTTAGCGGGGGAGATACGCAGTATTTT. It encodes CASSQFSGGDTQYF.

The chain is built from TRBV7-9 and TRBJ1-2; maybe TRBD1 (5 bases). The CDR3 is 12 residues long. CDR1 SEHNR and CDR2 FQNEAQ come from the germline V gene (reference sequence). The V gene lost 5 bases and the J gene lost 10 bases, with 14 bases spanning the gap. CDR3 nucleotide sequence: TGTGCCAGCAGCCTAGAGGGGCCGCACTACACCTTC. Translating gives CASSLEGPHYTF.

J is TRBJ2-2 and V is TRBV18; D may be TRBD2 (5 bases). Trimming removed 8 bases at V and 5 bases at J, with 12 bases between. Germline V gene lookup returns CDR1 KGHSH and CDR2 LQKENI. The CDR3 is 13 residues long. The CDR3 region is CASLERETGELFF. The CDR3 DNA is TGTGCCAGCCTAGAAAGGGAGACCGGGGAGCTGTTTTTT.

The V call is TRBV6-5, the J call TRBJ1-4; 9 bases are a match to TRBD1. The length of the CDR3 is 14 residues. V gave up 5 bases and J gave up 7 bases; unmatched junction bases: 5. Germline V lookup: CDR1 MNHEY, CDR2 SVGAGI. This CDR3 is CASSTGTGREKLFF. CDR3 DNA: TGTGCCAGCAGTACCGGGACAGGGCGTGAAAAACTGTTTTTT.

This sequence joins TRBV4-3 and TRBJ2-1, with 10 bases identical to TRBD2. The CDR3 has 16 residues. Germline values: CDR1 LGHNA, CDR2 YSLEER. J was trimmed by 5 bases and V by 1 base; bases with no gene match: 5. This CDR3 reads CASSQGLAGADNEQFF. CDR3 sequence (DNA): TGCGCCAGCAGCCAAGGTCTAGCGGGAGCGGACAATGAGCAGTTCTTC.

The chain recombines TRBV7-3 with TRBJ2-6; D call uncertain. Germline CDR1 reads SGHTA; CDR2 reads FQGTGA. V lost 5 bases and J lost 4, with 9 bases in between. CDR3 size: 14 residues. CDR3 protein: CASSTQQGANVLTF. In DNA form, the CDR3 reads TGTGCCAGCAGCACCCAACAGGGGGCCAACGTCCTGACTTTC. Complete variable domain (other parts from reference TRBV7-3 and TRBJ2-6): GAGVSQTPSNKVTEKGKYVELRCDPISGHTALYWYRQSLGQGPEFLIYFQGTGAADDSGLPNDRFFAVRPEGSVSTLKIQRTERGDSAVYLCASSTQQGANVLTFGAGSRLTVL.

This sequence joins TRBV7-9 and TRBJ1-4, with TRBD1 identical over 9 bases. Germline lookup yields CDR1 SEHNR and CDR2 FQNEAQ (reference sequence). V lost 5 bases, J lost 8 bases, and 9 bases stayed unmatched. This CDR3 is 15 amino acids long. CDR3 coding DNA: TGTGCCAGCAGCCCGCGGACAGGGGAAATCGAAAAACTGTTTTTT. Encoded protein: CASSPRTGEIEKLFF.

This chain uses TRBV7-3 with TRBJ1-2, with unresolved D. CDR3 size: 13 residues. Trimming took off 1 base at V and 8 bases at J, with 11 bases between the two ends. Germline-derived CDR1 and CDR2 are SGHTA and FQGTGA. In DNA, the CDR3 is TGTGCCAGCAGCTTAAGGCGCGGCCTAGGCTACACCTTC. This encodes CASSLRRGLGYTF. The full variable domain, rest sourced from reference TRBV7-3 and TRBJ1-2, is GAGVSQTPSNKVTEKGKYVELRCDPISGHTALYWYRQSLGQGPEFLIYFQGTGAADDSGLPNDRFFAVRPEGSVSTLKIQRTERGDSAVYLCASSLRRGLGYTFGSGTRLTVV.

This clone appeared a single time. J is TRBJ1-1 and V is TRBV5-1; 8 positions agree with TRBD1. The CDR3 is 16 amino acids. Looked up from germline, CDR1 is SGHRS and CDR2 is YFSETQ. Trimming at V came to 3 bases and at J to 4 bases, leaving 11 bases not matched to a gene. Written as DNA, the CDR3 is TGCGCCAGCAGCTGGAGTCGGACAGGGTTGGGCACTGAAGCTTTCTTT. Its protein product is CASSWSRTGLGTEAFF.

The chain carries TRBV18 and TRBJ2-7, with 14 bases lining up with TRBD2. This CDR3 is built from 19 residues. From germline, CDR1 is KGHSH and CDR2 LQKENI. The J segment lost 7 bases and the V segment lost 3 bases, leaving 17 bases of the junction unmatched. As DNA, the CDR3 is TGTGCCAGCTCACCGAGGCGGACTAGCGGGAGGCCTGGGGTTCTGGAGCAGTACTTC. It translates to CASSPRRTSGRPGVLEQYF.

The chain joins TRBV15 to TRBJ2-3; 8 bases are a match to TRBD1. Germline lookup yields CDR1 LNHNV and CDR2 YYDKDF (reference sequence). CDR3 length: 14 amino acids. Unmatched junction bases numbered 8, after V lost 5 bases and J lost 7 bases. This CDR3 is CATSGRTGSNTQYF. The CDR3 DNA reads TGTGCCACCAGCGGGCGGACAGGGAGCAATACGCAGTATTTT.

The J gene is TRBJ1-5, the V gene TRBV13; perhaps TRBD1 as D (5 bases). CDR1 is PRHDT, CDR2 FYEKMQ, per germline (reference sequence). V was cut by 2 bases and J by 6 bases, with 8 bases left in between. This CDR3 contains 13 residues. The CDR3 protein is CASSLQGSQPQHF. The DNA of the CDR3 is TGTGCCAGCAGCTTACAGGGAAGTCAGCCCCAGCATTTT.

This clone has ten or more counts. The CDR3 coding sequence is TGTGCCAGCCTCACAGACACTGAAGCTTTCTTT. This encodes CASLTDTEAFF. The V gene is TRBV12-3 or TRBV12-4, the J gene TRBJ1-1; D remains unclear. Trimming cost V 8 bases and J 3 bases, with 7 bases left between them. The CDR3 has 11 amino acids.

The chain recombines TRBV28 with TRBJ1-6, with 7 positions matching TRBD1. The CDR3 runs 15 residues. V shed 6 bases, J shed 4 bases, and the junction held 6 bases outside the gene matches. Germline V gene sequence: CDR1 MDHEN, CDR2 SYDVKM. The CDR3 reads CASSRQTGYNSPLHF. CDR3 coding DNA: TGTGCCAGCAGCCGACAGACAGGGTATAATTCACCCCTCCACTTT.

The gene calls are TRBV5-1 and TRBJ1-5; 7 bases are shared with TRBD1. The CDR3 runs 14 residues. Looked up from germline, CDR1 is SGHRS and CDR2 is YFSETQ. V gave up 4 bases and J gave up 4 bases; unmatched junction bases: 5. CDR3 amino acids: CASSPGTENQPQHF. As DNA, the CDR3 is TGCGCCAGCAGCCCGGGGACAGAGAATCAGCCCCAGCATTTT.

This sequence joins TRBV6-1 and TRBJ1-5; D call uncertain. CDR1 and CDR2 from the germline V gene are MNHNS and SASEGT. This CDR3 spans 13 amino acids. With 0 bases removed from V and 6 bases from J, the gap between germline ends came to 6 bases. This chain's CDR3 is CASSEARGQPQHF. In DNA, the CDR3 is TGTGCCAGCAGTGAAGCGCGGGGTCAGCCCCAGCATTTT.

In DNA, the CDR3 is TGTGCCAGCAGGGGCCTAGCGGAGGGTGAGCAGTTCTTC. It yields the protein CASRGLAEGEQFF. The chain joins TRBV2 to TRBJ2-1; 7 bases agree with TRBD2. The V segment lost 6 bases and the J segment 9 bases; nucleotides outside the gene matches: 8. The CDR3 covers 13 residues. Germline CDR1 SNHLY, CDR2 FYNNEI.